A single sample gave rise to the 12 T cell receptor beta chains below, sequenced in a study of T cells after yellow fever vaccination. Each CDR3 protein gets one entry after TCRdb re-called the 5' RACE reads with MiXCR. The data contain a few hundred thousand distinct CDR3 sequences, about 8.3% of them singletons. Sequencing used PBMCs, obtained more than 35 days after the first yellow fever vaccination. These receptors were collected from a man between 18 and 35 years old who received the YFV17D yellow fever vaccine.

The genes are TRBV10-2 and TRBJ2-5; a possible D gene is TRBD1 (6 bases). Trimming left V 0 bases short and J 4 bases short, with 15 bases between. CDR1 and CDR2 (germline): WSHSY, SAAADI. This CDR3 region has 16 residues. CDR3 region: CASSESGAYGGETQYF. The CDR3 DNA sequence: TGCGCCAGCAGTGAGTCGGGGGCCTATGGGGGAGAGACCCAGTACTTC.

This clonotype showed up just a few times. This chain joins TRBV28 and TRBJ1-2; the D is unclear. The V end lost 3 bases, the J end lost 7 bases, and 9 bases lay between the germline ends. In germline, CDR1 is MDHEN, CDR2 SYDVKM. The CDR3 sequence is 12 residues long. The CDR3 coding sequence is TGTGCCAGCAGTTTCACGTGGGGTGGCTACACCTTC. This translates into CASSFTWGGYTF.

The chain uses TRBV11-2 and TRBJ2-5, with TRBD2 matching over 12 bases. This CDR3 comprises 17 residues. V was clipped by 4 bases and J by 0 bases; unmatched bases: 6. From germline, CDR1 is SGHAT and CDR2 FQNNGV. Written as DNA, the CDR3 is TGTGCCAGCAGCTCAGAGGGGACTAGCGGGTACCAAGAGACCCAGTACTTC. Encoded protein: CASSSEGTSGYQETQYF.

This clonotype was picked up many times. The rearrangement uses TRBV7-2 and TRBJ1-6; 8 bases align to TRBD1. The ends lost 6 bases at V and 4 bases at J; junction bases unmatched: 8. The CDR3 has 16 residues. Germline V gene data show CDR1 as SGHTA and CDR2 as FQGNSA. Here the CDR3 DNA reads TGTGCCAGCAGTTCGGCTGGGACAGGTTATAATTCACCCCTCCACTTT. Translated, it gives CASSSAGTGYNSPLHF.

Written as DNA, the CDR3 is TGTGCCAGCAGCTTAGGGACTCTAGCTGGGAACATTCAGTACTTC. As protein: CASSLGTLAGNIQYF. V and J are TRBV7-2 and TRBJ2-4, with D possibly being TRBD2 (5 bases). Germline CDR1 reads SGHTA; CDR2 reads FQGNSA. The length of the CDR3 is 15 residues. V was clipped by 1 base and J by 7 bases, with 14 bases between them.

This clonotype has a handful of counts. The chain's CDR3 is CSARGDRGAFF. The CDR3 DNA sequence: TGCAGTGCTAGGGGGGACAGGGGAGCTTTCTTT. This chain links TRBV20-1 with TRBJ1-1; 10 nucleotides line up with TRBD1. This CDR3 has 11 residues. Germline V lookup: CDR1 DFQATT, CDR2 SNEGSKA (reference sequence). With 3 bases clipped from V and 10 bases from J, the junction kept 2 bases outside the gene matches.

In its sample, this clonotype was seen a few times. V usage is TRBV7-8 and J usage is TRBJ2-1; 9 bases agree with TRBD2. The germline V gene has CDR1 SGHVS and CDR2 FQNEAQ. Trimming cost V 6 bases and J 9 bases; bases outside gene matches: 12. The CDR3 has 15 amino acids. The CDR3 DNA is TGTGCCAGCAGTCCCCTACGGCGGGGGGGCCGTGAGCAGTTCTTC. This translates into CASSPLRRGGREQFF. Variable domain in full (rest from reference TRBV7-8 and TRBJ2-1): GAGVSQSPRYKVAKRGQDVALRCDPISGHVSLFWYQQALGQGPEFLTYFQNEAQLDKSGLPSDRFFAERPEGSVSTLKIQRTQQEDSAVYLCASSPLRRGGREQFFGPGTRLTVL.

This clonotype was seen more than once but under ten times. The V call is TRBV28, the J call TRBJ1-5; TRBD1 agrees at 7 bases. The CDR3 loop spans 14 amino acids. Germline V gives CDR1 MDHEN, CDR2 SYDVKM. The ends lost 6 bases at V and 7 bases at J; junction bases unmatched: 9. The CDR3 region is CASSLRGLQQPQHF. The CDR3, as DNA: TGTGCCAGCAGCCTTAGGGGGCTGCAACAGCCCCAGCATTTT.

This clonotype was counted ten times or more. The chain employs TRBV6-2 or TRBV6-3 and TRBJ1-5; D is unclear. V lost 6 bases to trimming and J lost 9 bases, with 12 bases between them. This CDR3 is built from 12 residues. Germline V gene lookup returns CDR1 MNHEY and CDR2 SVGEGT. CDR3 sequence: CASSLFGRPQHF. CDR3 nucleotides: TGTGCCAGCAGCCTCTTCGGTCGGCCCCAGCATTTT.

This clonotype was seen more than once but under ten times. The chain links TRBV14 to TRBJ2-1; the D gene is possibly TRBD1 (5 bases). V lost 1 base and J lost 3, with 10 bases in between. This CDR3 is 15 amino acids long. Germline V gene sequence: CDR1 SGHDN, CDR2 FVKESK. As DNA, the CDR3 is TGTGCCAGCAGCCAAGCAGGGTCCTTCTACAATGAGCAGTTCTTC. This codes for CASSQAGSFYNEQFF. Looking up the rest from reference TRBV14 and TRBJ2-1 gives the full variable domain: EAGVTQFPSHSVIEKGQTVTLRCDPISGHDNLYWYRRVMGKEIKFLLHFVKESKQDESGMPNNRFLAERTGGTYSTLKVQPAELEDSGVYFCASSQAGSFYNEQFFGPGTRLTVL.

The J gene is TRBJ2-4, the V gene TRBV14; 8 bases match TRBD2. Germline V gives CDR1 SGHDN, CDR2 FVKESK. After removal of 4 bases from V and 0 bases from J, the junction contained 26 bases not matched to a gene. The CDR3 totals 23 residues. CDR3 nucleotides: TGTGCCAGCAGCCTACTACCCGTGGGTGTGGCTAGAGCTAGCGGGCAAGCCAAAAACATTCAGTACTTC. This codes for CASSLLPVGVARASGQAKNIQYF.

In its sample, this clonotype was seen many times. This chain's CDR3 is CATSVAQNSPLHF. CDR3 nucleotide sequence: TGTGCCACCAGTGTTGCACAAAATTCACCCCTCCACTTT. The genes are TRBV24-1 and TRBJ1-6, with unresolved D. The CDR3 loop spans 13 amino acids. Trimming stripped 5 bases from V and 7 bases from J, with 8 bases between. CDR1 and CDR2 from the germline V gene are KGHDR and SFDVKD.